What follows is one T cell receptor (beta chain) and its context. This clone's antigen is unknown. No base qualities exist here, and no much larger clone lies one base off it. The data are from a study of blood T cell repertoires in COVID-19 (dated by TCRdb to the early 2020s). For context, the study as a whole: Collaborator samples came from the United States, Italy and Spain and covered acute and convalescent phases of COVID-19. The dataset comprised deeply sampled blood TCRbeta repertoires from subjects exposed to, actively infected with, or recovered from COVID-19. The repertoires were released in a freely available public database meant as a resource for research on the immune response to SARS-CoV-2. HLA class I and class II types, where available, came from metadata supplied by the sample provider rather than from assay-based typing. A de-identified subject ID, COVID-19 status, age in years and sex were almost always included in the sample metadata. The samples were drawn from two sources: the first 160 participants of the ongoing ImmuneRACE study, and over 1,000 subjects contributed by 6 global collaborators. The material from the prospective study consisted of cDNA or gDNA derived from T cells, B-cell-depleted T cells, or PBMCs. Study-level results and caveats: The quantity of clinical and demographic metadata differed by source and by participant and was supplied without curation.

TCRbeta CDR3 regions were amplified from genomic DNA by means of the immunoSEQ Assay, a bias-controlled multiplex PCR. Per the original workflow: Nucleated cell counts per sample were estimated from amplification of reference gene primers within the assay. To quantify the absolute abundance of each unique TCRbeta CDR3 rearrangement, sequence reads were collapsed and filtered. For each sample, productive Simpson clonality was calculated by taking the square root of Simpson's diversity index across productive rearrangements. As stored in TCRdb, this immuneACCESS dataset retains in-frame rearrangements with V and J assigned. A fraction of the clones does not appear; measured against another copy, unresolved V genes explain less than half of the discrepancy, and the remainder lacks a known reason. From that table come the V and J calls and clone size; the DNA was used to work out D and trimming. Counted in this sample were 110,000 or so clones; 70% to 90% of them appeared once. The top ten constitute less than 8.5% of the sample.

CDR1 MDHEN and CDR2 SYDVKM are derived from the germline V gene. The CDR3 has 16 amino acids, counting the end cysteine and phenylalanine. Only CDR3 DNA remains: 48 bases, in frame from the first base. Ends trimmed: V by 3 bases, J by 0 bases; bases unmatched to a gene: 5. A second Seattle source provided samples from volunteer blood donors who had recovered from COVID-19. Whole blood was collected in K2EDTA tubes by collaborating institutions according to the institutions' own protocols. For TCRbeta analysis, collaborators shipped samples in one of three forms: frozen whole blood, isolated PBMCs, or DNA extracted from either of those sample types.

The rearrangement combines TRBV28 with TRBJ1-5; TRBD1 fits 7 bases in the junction. Specimen: peripheral blood. The origin of this receptor is a woman in her sixties or seventies who had recovered from COVID-19. The CDR3 here reads CASSFYAGGSNQPQHF. The nucleotide sequence is TGTGCCAGCAGTTTTTATGCAGGGGGTAGCAATCAGCCCCAGCATTTT.